The rows below give T cell receptor beta chains drawn from one sample of a study of blood T cell repertoires in COVID-19. Libraries were prepared by immunoSEQ multiplex PCR; TCRdb keeps only in-frame clonotypes and omits some of them. The sample has approximately 270,000 clones, more than 75% seen once. Material: peripheral blood. These receptors originate from a man aged 35 to 55 with active or convalescent COVID-19. The CDR3 runs from the conserved cysteine through the conserved F or W. D genes are given only for firm matches. Clone size is given for some rows only: seen once, a few or many times, or a class if the clone is expanded.

size	D	J	V	DNA	CDR3
.	TRBD1	TRBJ2-7	TRBV7-7	TGTGCTAGCAGCGCCGGGACAGGGGTCGAGCAGTACTTC	CASSAGTGVEQYF
.	TRBD1	TRBJ1-1	TRBV10-2	TGCGCCAGCAGTGAGGAGGGGACAGGGAACACTGAAGCTTTCTTT	CASSEEGTGNTEAFF
.	TRBD2	TRBJ2-3	TRBV15	TGTGCCACCAGCCCCCTCGGGGGCCTAGAACTAGCGGGAGCAGATACGCAGTATTTT	CATSPLGGLELAGADTQYF
.	.	TRBJ2-7	TRBV5-4	TGTGCCAGCAGCTTGTCCGCGACAGGACCCTACGAGCAGTACTTC	CASSLSATGPYEQYF
.	TRBD1	TRBJ1-1	TRBV6-5	TGTGCCAGCAGTTACGACGGGACAGCGGAAGCTTTCTTT	CASSYDGTAEAFF
few	TRBD2	TRBJ2-5	TRBV7-3	TGTGCCAGCAGCCCTAGCGGGGGGGCCCTGGAGACCCAGTACTTC	CASSPSGGALETQYF
.	.	TRBJ2-2	TRBV21-1	TGTGCCGCGTCCGGGACAGAGAACACCGGGGAGCTGTTTTTT	CAASGTENTGELFF
.	.	TRBJ2-1	TRBV24-1	TGTGCCACCAGTGACGATACTAACCCCTACAATGAGCAGTTCTTC	CATSDDTNPYNEQFF
.	TRBD1	TRBJ2-1	TRBV2	TGTGCCAGCAGCCGCCCTCGCCACGGGACAGCCGGGCCCCAGAGCTCCTACAATGAGCAGTTCTTC	CASSRPRHGTAGPQSSYNEQFF
.	.	TRBJ1-4	TRBV30	TGTGCCTGGAGGCGGGGTTCGGGGGAAAAACTGTTTTTT	CAWRRGSGEKLFF
once	.	TRBJ1-2	TRBV24-1	TGTGCCACCAGTGACCCTGGGACTTCGCACGGCTACACCTTC	CATSDPGTSHGYTF
.	TRBD1	TRBJ1-5	TRBV11-2	TGTGCCAGCAGCTTGGACAGGGGGCATCAGCCCCAGCATTTT	CASSLDRGHQPQHF
.	TRBD2	TRBJ2-1	TRBV5-4	TGTGCCAGCGAGGAGACTAGCGGGAGAGGCAATGAGCAGTTCTTC	CASEETSGRGNEQFF
.	TRBD2	TRBJ2-7	TRBV15	TGTGCCACCAGCGGAATTAGCGGGACCGGGGACGAGCAGTACTTC	CATSGISGTGDEQYF
.	TRBD2	TRBJ2-1	TRBV5-1	TGCGCCAGCAGCTTAGATACTAGCGGGGGGCACGGTGAGCAGTTCTTC	CASSLDTSGGHGEQFF
.	TRBD1	TRBJ1-6	TRBV7-9	TGTGCCAGCAGCTTAGAGGCAGGGGGCGCATGGCGTAATTCACCCCTCCACTTT	CASSLEAGGAWRNSPLHF
few	.	TRBJ2-2	TRBV2	TGTGCCAGCAGTTCCCAGGGATCGAACACCGGGGAGCTGTTTTTT	CASSSQGSNTGELFF
.	.	TRBJ2-4	TRBV4-1	TGCGCCAGCAGCCAAGAGAAAGGGGGCAAAAACATTCAGTACTTC	CASSQEKGGKNIQYF
.	TRBD2	TRBJ2-3	TRBV10-1	TGCGCCAGCAGTGACATTAGCGGGAGACGGGGGACGCAGTATTTT	CASSDISGRRGTQYF
.	.	TRBJ2-3	TRBV30	TGTGCCTGGATATCAGGGGTCCATACGCAGTATTTT	CAWISGVHTQYF
.	.	TRBJ1-1	TRBV18	TGTGCCAGCTCAAAGGACAGAGTAAACACTGAAGCTTTCTTT	CASSKDRVNTEAFF
.	TRBD1	TRBJ1-1	TRBV5-1	TGCGCCAGCAGCTTGGGACCAGGGGGCGCGGACACTGAAGCTTTCTTT	CASSLGPGGADTEAFF
.	.	TRBJ2-2	TRBV24-1	TGTGCCACCAGTGAAGCCAGGACAGTGACCGGGGAGCTGTTTTTT	CATSEARTVTGELFF
.	TRBD1	TRBJ2-7	TRBV5-1	TGCGCCAGCAGCTTGGTGGACAGGGTCGGCTACGAGCAGTACTTC	CASSLVDRVGYEQYF
.	.	TRBJ2-2	TRBV7-9	TGTGCCAGCAGGGAGCAACAGGGTACCGGGGAGCTGTTTTTT	CASREQQGTGELFF
.	.	TRBJ2-2	TRBV3-1/TRBV3-2	TGTGCCAGCAGCCAAGTAGGGGAAGCGAACACCGGGGAGCTGTTTTTT	CASSQVGEANTGELFF
.	TRBD1	TRBJ2-2	TRBV9	TGTGCCAGCAGCCGGACAGGGGGTCCCGGGGAGCTGTTTTTT	CASSRTGGPGELFF
.	.	TRBJ1-5	TRBV28	TGTGCCAGCAGTTTCTGGCAGGCTAACAATCAGCCCCAGCATTTT	CASSFWQANNQPQHF
.	TRBD2	TRBJ2-3	TRBV5-6	TGTGCCAGCAGCTCCTCGGGAGCGGGGGGCACAGATACGCAGTATTTT	CASSSSGAGGTDTQYF
.	TRBD2	TRBJ2-6	TRBV9	TGTGCCAGCAGCGGGGCGGGGAGGGTTTCTGGGGCCAACGTCCTGACTTTC	CASSGAGRVSGANVLTF